This T cell receptor beta chain came from a study of T cell responses to AZD1222 COVID-19 vaccine (dated by TCRdb to the early 2020s). As for the study more broadly: A total of around 240 trial participants underwent TCR sequencing, of whom about 210 received two doses of AZD1222 and about 26 received two doses of the MenACWY control vaccine. Trial participants were enrolled into age subgroups of 18-55, 56-69 and 70-plus years, which contained about 150, 28 and 57 TCR-sequenced participants, respectively.

The CDR3 regions of human TCRbeta chains were analyzed by immunosequencing. Regarding the original processing steps: Repertoire TCRs were matched against a reference library of SARS-CoV-2-specific TCRs generated with the MIRA antigen-specificity platform. Breadth was defined as the fraction of unique TCRs that were SARS-CoV-2-associated. Depth was defined as the fraction of total T cells that were SARS-CoV-2-associated. Using the MIRA data, each spike-specific TCR was mapped to the spike region that the TCR reacts to and placed in a CD4 or CD8 class. Log10-transformed breadth and depth values were compared by one-way ANOVA with Sidak's multiple comparisons tests. TCRdb stores this immuneACCESS table with in-frame sequences only. Part of the clones is absent; in the studies checked, under half of the shortfall reflects unresolved V genes, and no reason is known for the rest. V, J and clone size are those of that table, while D and trimming were read from the DNA. Here the sample has 130,000 or so clones; 75% to 95% occur a single time. Around 1.9% of the sample is held by the ten biggest clonotypes.

Spanning cysteine to phenylalanine, the CDR3 consists of 14 amino acids. Only CDR3 DNA remains: 42 bases, in frame from the first base. V gives up 8 bases and J gives up 0 bases, and the segment between their germline ends measures 11 bases. CDR1 and CDR2, looked up from the germline V gene (reference sequence), are LNHDA and SQIVND. For this clone: The clone's antigen remains unknown. No per-base quality is available; no much larger clone lies one base away.

This sample's time point label indicates: about 28 days (+/-7) after the second vaccine dose. AZD1222 recipients with second doses at about 4 weeks or about 12 weeks were pooled, because spike-specific TCR depth and breadth did not differ between schedules. Samples from vaccinated people were obtained from the UK trials COV001 and COV002, which included a single-blind randomized controlled phase 2/3 trial of AZD1222 (ChAdOx1 nCoV-19) in healthy adults. For TCRbeta chain sequencing, PBMC samples from trial participants were taken at day 0 and at day 28 after the second dose. Paper-wide results and their limitations: No day 14 peak-response samples were available, so repertoires were characterized only after the peak T cell response. Conclusions about previously exposed vaccinees are limited, since just six AZD1222 recipients were seropositive for SARS-CoV-2 at baseline. Reportedly, almost half of the unique spike-specific TCRs recognized epitopes lying outside the regions that are mutated in the B.1.351 and B.1.1.7 variants. The whole spike protein was spanned by vaccine-associated CD4 TCRs, and dominant responses were seen in regions 160-218 and 743-854. In the small 56-69-year group, the increase in depth fell short of significance, most likely because of low power. After two AZD1222 doses, both the breadth and the depth of spike-specific TCRs were significantly higher than at day 0 and than in MenACWY recipients. Most participants were white British and females outnumbered males, and the authors suggested that clonal diversity may have been underestimated.

The sample was peripheral blood, taken 28 days after the second AZD1222 dose. This chain joins TRBV19 to TRBJ1-3; a confident D gene designation cannot be given. The TCR comes from an adult who received the AZD1222 COVID-19 vaccine. The nucleotide sequence reads TGTGCCAGTGCCCACCTCGCCTCTGGAAACACCATATATTTT. The translation is CASAHLASGNTIYF.